Shown below are 21 T cell receptor beta chains from a single sample sequenced in a study of T cell changes during pregnancy in multiple sclerosis. The repertoire was sequenced with immunoSEQ multiplex PCR; TCRdb's copy has only in-frame clones and lacks some. The sample contains about 62,000 clones, 89% of which appear only once. The sample consisted of peripheral blood, taken in the first trimester of pregnancy. All receptors derive from a female donor with multiple sclerosis, enrolled in a pregnancy study.

V is TRBV2 and J is TRBJ2-3; D unresolved. CDR3 length: 12 residues. Germline CDR1 and CDR2: SNHLY and FYNNEI. The V and J ends lost 3 bases and 6 bases respectively, with 7 bases between them. CDR3: CASSERPDTQYF. The CDR3 DNA reads as TGTGCCAGCAGTGAGCGTCCGGATACGCAGTATTTT.

CDR3 coding DNA: TGCAGCGCCGGAGAAGGAAACTATGGCTACACCTTC. It yields the protein CSAGEGNYGYTF. V gene TRBV29-1 combines with J gene TRBJ1-2, with no clear D. CDR1 SQVTM and CDR2 ANQGSEA come from the germline V gene. The CDR3 spans 12 residues. V gave up 7 bases and J gave up 2 bases, with 11 bases separating them.

The chain has TRBV4-2 and TRBJ2-7, with D perhaps matching TRBD2 (5 bases). V was pared by 1 base and J by 3 bases, with 13 bases between. CDR3 size: 15 residues. The germline V gene encodes CDR1 LGHNA and CDR2 YNFKEQ. Here the CDR3 DNA reads TGTGCCAGCAGCCAAGGGCGAGGGTTCCTCTACGAGCAGTACTTC. Its protein is CASSQGRGFLYEQYF.

CDR3 nucleotides: TGCGCCAGCAGTGAGTCCCCTAGCGGGACCTACGAGCAGTACTTC. Its translation is CASSESPSGTYEQYF. The chain uses TRBV10-1 and TRBJ2-7; 9 positions agree with TRBD2. V dropped 0 bases and J dropped 2; count of bases not matched to a gene: 2. Germline loops: CDR1 WNHNN, CDR2 SYGVQD (reference sequence). The length of the CDR3 is 15 residues.

The chain couples TRBV9 to TRBJ1-2, with TRBD1 matching over 8 bases. Germline V gives CDR1 SGDLS, CDR2 YYNGEE. The V segment lost 1 base and the J segment 7 bases; nucleotides outside the gene matches: 12. The CDR3 runs to 16 residues. The CDR3 loop reads CASSVQTGRGHRGYTF. CDR3 sequence (DNA): TGTGCCAGCAGCGTACAAACGGGCAGGGGGCATCGTGGCTACACCTTC.

The rearrangement uses TRBV5-5 and TRBJ1-1; D is unresolved. The germline V gene has CDR1 SGHKS and CDR2 YYEKEE (reference sequence). This CDR3 region has 14 residues. V was clipped by 4 bases and J by 3 bases, with 13 bases between them. CDR3 DNA: TGTGCCAGCAGCCGGCGGGAGGGCCACACTGAAGCTTTCTTT. It specifies CASSRREGHTEAFF.

The chain joins TRBV30 to TRBJ1-5, with D perhaps TRBD1 (6 bases). Trimming cost V 1 base and J 7 bases, with 11 bases left between them. The CDR3 runs 13 residues. Germline V gene data show CDR1 as GTSNPN and CDR2 as SVGIG (reference sequence). The CDR3 is CAWSAGERQPQHF. CDR3 bases: TGTGCCTGGAGTGCAGGGGAGCGACAGCCCCAGCATTTT.

This clone was detected only once. This sequence joins TRBV7-9 and TRBJ1-2; TRBD1 matches at 7 bases. This CDR3 has 16 residues. Germline CDR1 SEHNR, CDR2 FQNEAQ (reference sequence). Unmatched junction bases numbered 11, after V lost 5 bases and J lost 2 bases. The chain's CDR3 is CASSRIGTELNYGYTF. The DNA for the CDR3 is TGTGCCAGCAGCCGAATTGGGACAGAACTAAACTATGGCTACACCTTC.

The CDR3 DNA follows: TGTGCCAGCAGGTCGGGACAGCACTACGAGCAGTACTTC. It specifies CASRSGQHYEQYF. The chain is built from TRBV5-6 and TRBJ2-7, with 7 bases aligning to TRBD1. Germline-derived CDR1 and CDR2 are SGHDT and YYEEEE. V shed 5 bases and J 3 bases; nucleotides not matched to a gene: 5. This CDR3 has 13 amino acids.

The genes are TRBV27 and TRBJ2-2, with D tentatively TRBD1 (5 bases). CDR1 and CDR2 from the germline V gene are MNHEY and SMNVEV (reference sequence). Between the trimmed V and J ends, which lost 4 bases and 3 bases, there was a span of 12 bases. The CDR3 totals 15 residues. The chain's CDR3 is CASSSWTPYTGELFF. The CDR3 DNA reads as TGTGCCAGCAGTTCGTGGACACCTTACACCGGGGAGCTGTTTTTT.

The J gene is TRBJ1-5, the V gene TRBV30; 9 bases agree with TRBD1. This CDR3 has 14 residues. Germline V gene sequence: CDR1 GTSNPN, CDR2 SVGIG (reference sequence). After removal of 4 bases from V and 8 bases from J, the junction contained 9 bases not matched to a gene. This CDR3 reads CAWNPGQGFKPQHF. The CDR3 region has the DNA TGTGCCTGGAATCCGGGACAGGGTTTTAAGCCCCAGCATTTT.

The CDR3 sequence is CASSQERVGAFF. The CDR3 DNA is TGTGCCAGCAGCCAGGAGAGGGTCGGAGCTTTCTTT. This chain links TRBV7-9 with TRBJ1-1; D call uncertain. The CDR3 is 12 residues long. CDR1 is SEHNR and CDR2 is FQNEAQ in the germline V gene (reference sequence). Trimming pared 5 bases from V and 10 bases from J, leaving 14 bases between.

The chain uses TRBV9 and TRBJ1-1, with D possibly being TRBD1 (6 bases). In germline, CDR1 is SGDLS, CDR2 YYNGEE. The CDR3 is made up of 15 amino acids. The ends were cut back, 0 bases at V and 4 bases at J, with 13 bases in the middle. CDR3 in amino acids: CASSVVRDTSTEAFF. The CDR3 coding sequence is TGTGCCAGCAGCGTAGTTCGGGACACGAGCACTGAAGCTTTCTTT.

This sequence joins TRBV5-5 and TRBJ2-5, with D perhaps TRBD2 (5 bases). Trimming took 3 bases from V and 5 from J, leaving 14 bases between them. This CDR3 comprises 14 residues. Germline V gene sequence: CDR1 SGHKS, CDR2 YYEKEE (reference sequence). CDR3 DNA: TGTGCCAGCAGCTCCGACCGGGGATTCGAGACCCAGTACTTC. Amino acid sequence: CASSSDRGFETQYF.

The chain couples TRBV14 to TRBJ2-5; tentatively, D is TRBD2 (5 bases). V lost 0 bases to trimming and J lost 2 bases, with 7 bases between them. In germline, CDR1 is SGHDN, CDR2 FVKESK. This CDR3 has 14 residues. This chain's CDR3 is CASSQDERQETQYF. CDR3 sequence (DNA): TGTGCCAGCAGCCAAGATGAGCGGCAAGAGACCCAGTACTTC.

The genes are TRBV19 and TRBJ2-7, with 8 bases aligning to TRBD2. Germline V gene lookup returns CDR1 LNHDA and CDR2 SQIVND (reference sequence). This CDR3 contains 14 residues. Trimming took 6 bases from V and 1 from J; bases not matched to a gene: 5. CDR3 nucleotide sequence: TGTGCCAGTAGGGAGTTAGCGGGGTCCTACGAGCAGTACTTC. Translating gives CASRELAGSYEQYF.

The rearrangement links TRBV2 to TRBJ2-2; tentative D call: TRBD1 (5 bases). This CDR3 comprises 17 residues. Germline V gives CDR1 SNHLY, CDR2 FYNNEI. V gave up 8 bases and J gave up 0 bases, with 19 bases separating them. The CDR3 nucleotides read TGTGCCAGCGGAACACCCCCTGACAGCGCGAACACCGGGGAGCTGTTTTTT. As protein: CASGTPPDSANTGELFF.

Written as DNA, the CDR3 is TGTGCCAGCAGCGCCACAACAGGGAACTATGGCTACACCTTC. Encoded protein: CASSATTGNYGYTF. The chain carries TRBV9 and TRBJ1-2, with D possibly being TRBD1 (6 bases). The CDR3 runs to 14 residues. The germline gives CDR1 SGDLS, CDR2 YYNGEE. V was cut by 3 bases and J by 2 bases, with 11 bases left in between.

This clone was recorded a few times. The V gene is TRBV2, the J gene TRBJ2-2; 7 bases are shared with TRBD2. V dropped 3 bases and J dropped 5; count of bases not matched to a gene: 6. Germline lookup yields CDR1 SNHLY and CDR2 FYNNEI. The CDR3 length is 15 residues. The CDR3 sequence: CASSESGLRTGELFF. CDR3 nucleotides: TGTGCCAGCAGTGAGTCGGGACTAAGAACCGGGGAGCTGTTTTTT.

The chain uses TRBV27 and TRBJ2-1; TRBD2 matches 8 bases. The V gene's germline CDR1 is MNHEY and CDR2 SMNVEV (reference sequence). The junction had 11 bases not matched to a gene; V was cut back by 2 bases and J by 8 bases. This CDR3 has 16 amino acids. CDR3 region: CASSLLPAGEMYEQFF. CDR3 coding DNA: TGTGCCAGCAGTTTACTGCCAGCGGGAGAAATGTATGAGCAGTTCTTC.

The rearrangement links TRBV5-4 to TRBJ2-3; 8 bases map to TRBD1. Germline assignment: CDR1 SGHNT and CDR2 YYREEE (reference sequence). With V trimmed by 2 bases and J by 4 bases, 0 bases remained unmatched. This CDR3 is 13 amino acids long. CDR3 protein: CASSLQGADTQYF. The DNA of the CDR3 is TGTGCCAGCAGCTTACAGGGGGCAGATACGCAGTATTTT.